Shown below are 20 T cell receptor beta chains from a single sample sequenced in a study of blood T cell repertoires in COVID-19. Data came from immunoSEQ multiplex PCR; TCRdb stores just in-frame clones and leaves some out. The repertoire includes roughly 300,000 clones, around 92% of them detected once, and under 8% sits in the top ten. Sequenced sample: peripheral blood. These receptors were obtained from a man between 18 and 29 years old who had recovered from COVID-19.

In DNA form, the CDR3 reads TGTGCCAGCAGCGAGACGGAGCCGGGAAACACCATATATTTT. Translating it yields CASSETEPGNTIYF. V and J are TRBV7-9 and TRBJ1-3, with D unresolved. The ends were cut back, 5 bases at V and 4 bases at J, with 12 bases in the middle. This CDR3 is 14 amino acids long. CDR1 and CDR2 (germline): SEHNR, FQNEAQ (reference sequence).

The rearrangement joins TRBV10-2 to TRBJ1-6; D remains ambiguous. Germline loops: CDR1 WSHSY, CDR2 SAAADI. This CDR3 spans 16 amino acids. Trimming removed 0 bases at V and 9 bases at J, with 15 bases between. DNA of the CDR3: TGCGCCAGCAGTGAGTCAGGGAGCACCGCGGGTTCACCCCTCCACTTT. It yields the protein CASSESGSTAGSPLHF.

This chain connects TRBV7-5 to TRBJ2-1; TRBD2 reflects the table's D call only, with no check against the DNA. TRBV7-5 corresponds to a pseudogene. The CDR3 covers 15 residues. For the CDR3, the DNA is TGTGCCAGAAGCTTAGGACTAGCGGGAGTCTATGAGCAGTTCTTC. Translated, it gives CARSLGLAGVYEQFF.

The V call is TRBV4-3, the J call TRBJ2-7; D is possibly TRBD2 (6 bases). Germline loops: CDR1 LGHNA, CDR2 YSLEER. V lost 2 bases and J 2 bases, leaving 13 bases between the germline ends. This CDR3 region has 15 residues. The CDR3 here is CASSQTAAGTYEQYF. The DNA for the CDR3 is TGCGCCAGCAGCCAAACAGCGGCGGGAACCTACGAGCAGTACTTC.

The chain employs TRBV18 and TRBJ2-1, with TRBD1 identical over 8 bases. Germline CDR1 KGHSH, CDR2 LQKENI. CDR3 length: 14 amino acids. Unmatched junction bases numbered 7, after V lost 5 bases and J lost 7 bases. The CDR3 region is CASSAGQGGNEQFF. CDR3 DNA sequence: TGTGCCAGCTCAGCAGGACAGGGAGGAAATGAGCAGTTCTTC. Complete variable domain (other parts from reference TRBV18 and TRBJ2-1): NAGVMQNPRHLVRRRGQEARLRCSPMKGHSHVYWYRQLPEEGLKFMVYLQKENIIDESGMPKERFSAEFPKEGPSILRIQQVVRGDSAAYFCASSAGQGGNEQFFGPGTRLTVL.

CDR3 sequence (DNA): TGTGCCAGTAGTATAGTTTCGGACAGCGGCTACACCTTC. Its protein is CASSIVSDSGYTF. The chain recombines TRBV19 with TRBJ1-2; maybe TRBD1 (6 bases). Germline-derived CDR1 and CDR2 are LNHDA and SQIVND (reference sequence). The V end was cut by 1 base, the J end by 8 bases, with 11 bases between. This CDR3 has 13 residues.

This clone was seen a handful of times. The genes are TRBV14 and TRBJ1-1, with D perhaps TRBD1 (5 bases). This CDR3 is built from 15 residues. The V gene lost 1 base and the J gene lost 4 bases, with 13 bases spanning the gap. Germline values: CDR1 SGHDN, CDR2 FVKESK. CDR3 nucleotides: TGTGCCAGCAGCCAAGTGGCAGGGATCGGCACTGAAGCTTTCTTT. Translating it yields CASSQVAGIGTEAFF.

The J gene is TRBJ1-4, the V gene TRBV25-1; TRBD1 matches at 7 bases. The ends lost 4 bases at V and 6 bases at J; junction bases unmatched: 14. CDR3 length equals 17 residues. Per the germline V gene, CDR1 is MGHDK and CDR2 is SYGVNS. In DNA, the CDR3 is TGTGCCAGCAGTGGCGGGACAGCCATTGGACTATATGAAAAACTGTTTTTT. Translating it yields CASSGGTAIGLYEKLFF. Full variable domain (missing parts from reference TRBV25-1 and TRBJ1-4): EADIYQTPRYLVIGTGKKITLECSQTMGHDKMYWYQQDPGMELHLIHYSYGVNSTEKGDLSSESTVSRIRTEHFPLTLESARPSHTSQYLCASSGGTAIGLYEKLFFGSGTQLSVL.

This rearrangement joins TRBV9 to TRBJ2-5, with D perhaps TRBD1 (6 bases). Germline V gene lookup returns CDR1 SGDLS and CDR2 YYNGEE. The CDR3 has 14 amino acids. Trimming pared 3 bases from V and 4 bases from J, leaving 13 bases between. CDR3 DNA: TGTGCCAGCAGCGCGCAGGGGAACCGAGAGACCCAGTACTTC. Translation: CASSAQGNRETQYF. Using reference TRBV9 and TRBJ2-5 for the parts outside the CDR3, the full variable domain is DSGVTQTPKHLITATGQRVTLRCSPRSGDLSVYWYQQSLDQGLQFLIQYYNGEERAKGNILERFSAQQFPDLHSELNLSSLELGDSALYFCASSAQGNRETQYFGPGTRLLVL.

The rearrangement uses TRBV4-1 and TRBJ2-7; 7 nucleotides align to TRBD1. CDR3 length: 14 residues. The germline CDR1 and CDR2 sequences are MGHRA and YSYEKL. J lost 2 bases, V lost 3 bases, and 4 bases had no gene match. Here the CDR3 DNA reads TGCGCCAGCAGCCAGGGGGACAGACCCTACGAGCAGTACTTC. Amino acid sequence: CASSQGDRPYEQYF.

This clone has more than one count but fewer than ten. The chain combines TRBV2 with TRBJ2-7, with D tentatively TRBD2 (6 bases). Germline V gene lookup returns CDR1 SNHLY and CDR2 FYNNEI. CDR3 size: 14 residues. V was pared by 2 bases and J by 3 bases, with 11 bases between. The CDR3, as DNA: TGTGCCAGCAGTGAAACAGGACTACTCTACGAGCAGTACTTC. This sequence encodes CASSETGLLYEQYF.

This clone appeared a single time. V and J are TRBV27 and TRBJ2-2; 7 bases align to TRBD1. V gave up 0 bases and J gave up 3 bases; unmatched junction bases: 4. CDR1 and CDR2 (germline): MNHEY, SMNVEV (reference sequence). The CDR3 length is 16 residues. CDR3 coding DNA: TGTGCCAGCAGTTTATCGGTCAGGGGGTACACCGGGGAGCTGTTTTTT. Amino acids: CASSLSVRGYTGELFF.

This sequence joins TRBV10-3 and TRBJ1-6; no definite D call. Germline V gives CDR1 ENHRY, CDR2 SYGVKD. This CDR3 contains 15 residues. Trimming stripped 11 bases from V and 5 bases from J, with 19 bases between. The CDR3 DNA reads as TGTGCCTCCACGACGCTGCCCCTAGATAATTCACCCCTCCACTTT. Its protein is CASTTLPLDNSPLHF.

The chain has TRBV7-6 and TRBJ2-6, with a tentative D call TRBD1 (5 bases). The CDR3 covers 17 residues. Between the trimmed V and J ends, which lost 4 bases and 0 bases, there was a span of 13 bases. Germline V gene sequence: CDR1 SGHVS, CDR2 FNYEAQ. CDR3 in amino acids: CASSSPDSLSGANVLTF. The CDR3 DNA reads TGTGCCAGCAGCTCACCCGACAGCCTCTCTGGGGCCAACGTCCTGACTTTC.

In this sample, this clone turned up once. This chain uses TRBV7-2 with TRBJ2-1; maybe TRBD2 (6 bases). Germline V gene data show CDR1 as SGHTA and CDR2 as FQGNSA. Between the trimmed V and J ends, which lost 1 base and 3 bases, there was a span of 13 bases. The CDR3 contains 16 residues. The CDR3: CASSLVGTHLYNEQFF. The CDR3 DNA is TGTGCCAGCAGCTTAGTTGGGACTCACCTCTACAATGAGCAGTTCTTC.

The rearrangement uses TRBV27 and TRBJ1-5, with a weak D call TRBD1 (6 bases). V lost 6 bases and J lost 2, with 8 bases in between. Germline V gene sequence: CDR1 MNHEY, CDR2 SMNVEV (reference sequence). The CDR3 loop spans 13 amino acids. The CDR3, as DNA: TGTGCCAGCAGGGGGGCCGGCAATCAGCCCCAGCATTTT. As protein: CASRGAGNQPQHF.

The chain recombines TRBV7-3 with TRBJ2-7; TRBD1 might be the D (6 bases). In germline, CDR1 is SGHTA, CDR2 FQGTGA. The CDR3 is made up of 13 amino acids. V was clipped by 5 bases and J by 3 bases, with 11 bases between them. CDR3 protein: CASSRDTNYEQYF. In DNA form, the CDR3 reads TGTGCCAGCAGCCGGGACACCAACTACGAGCAGTACTTC.

The rearrangement links TRBV6-6 to TRBJ1-4; D remains ambiguous. The ends were cut back, 6 bases at V and 3 bases at J, with 8 bases in the middle. CDR1 MNHNY and CDR2 SVGAGI come from the germline V gene (reference sequence). The CDR3 length is 13 residues. The CDR3 loop reads CASRAVPNEKLFF. The CDR3 DNA is TGTGCCAGCAGGGCAGTACCTAATGAAAAACTGTTTTTT.

The V call is TRBV30, the J call TRBJ1-1; weak D call: TRBD1 (5 bases). The CDR3 is 12 residues long. Germline V gene sequence: CDR1 GTSNPN, CDR2 SVGIG (reference sequence). V was shortened by 2 bases and J by 6 bases, with 10 bases between the two germline ends. The CDR3 region is CAWSQQGAEAFF. DNA of the CDR3: TGTGCCTGGAGTCAGCAGGGCGCTGAAGCTTTCTTT. The full variable domain, its missing parts supplied by reference TRBV30 and TRBJ1-1, is SQTIHQWPATLVQPVGSPLSLECTVEGTSNPNLYWYRQAAGRGLQLLFYSVGIGQISSEVPQNLSASRPQDRQFILSSKKLLLSDSGFYLCAWSQQGAEAFFGQGTRLTVV.

This chain uses TRBV28 with TRBJ1-1; 7 bases line up with TRBD1. This CDR3 has 15 residues. Per germline, CDR1 MDHEN and CDR2 SYDVKM. With V trimmed by 3 bases and J by 5 bases, 9 bases remained unmatched. The CDR3 bases are TGTGCCAGCAGTTTGGGTGACAGGGCGGGGACTGAAGCTTTCTTT. Its translation is CASSLGDRAGTEAFF.